The text below deals with one T cell receptor beta chain. Its antigen is unidentified. This specimen belongs to a study of shared clonotypes between healthy human individuals. Background on the study: Researchers assigned three CD4 naive, three CD4 memory, two CD8 naive and one CD8 memory plate to each donor.

Authors' analysis steps: In the immunoSEQ data, sequences were junction-only and lacked quality scores, so filtering differed. The protocol was immunoSEQ multiplex PCR, while the TCRdb copy is restricted to in-frame clones and leaves out a portion. Clonal size and the V and J genes are those of that table, whereas D and trimming came from the DNA. The sample comprises about 710,000 clones, over 60% of which are singletons, and under 2% rests with the top ten. General study results and limits: In contrast to clonotypes shared by all four donors, non-shared clonotypes had lower generation probabilities. Though the depth was large, rarefaction showed that sorted-subset sequencing was incomplete.

This CDR3 spans 11 amino acids. Trimming took 6 bases from V and 7 from J, leaving 7 bases between them. The germline CDR1 and CDR2 sequences are LNHDA and SQIVND (reference sequence). The source of this sequence is a woman in her 30s in good health. Input material: memory CD4+ T cells sorted from blood. The sample's subset: CD45RA-negative fraction. The chain is built from TRBV19 and TRBJ1-3; D remains unclear. CDR3 sequence reads: CASRRGNTIYF. In nucleotides, the CDR3 is TGTGCCAGTAGAAGAGGTAACACCATATATTTT.